This TCR beta chain came from a study of blood T cell repertoires in COVID-19. Study as a whole: Italy, Spain and the United States were the sources of the convalescent and acute COVID-19 samples.

The table lists this clone with a count of one. Per the original data handling: For nucleated cells, counts were estimated from reference gene primer amplification. Sequencing was performed with immunoSEQ multiplex PCR; in TCRdb, only in-frame clones are kept and a portion is missing. The V and J calls and the clone size are those of that table, but D and trimming were determined from the DNA. The repertoire consists of a few hundred thousand clones, with roughly 91% occurring once and the leading ten covering 1.2%. Germline V gene data show CDR1 as SGDLS and CDR2 as YYNGEE. The length of the CDR3 is 14 residues. The trim removed 0 bases at V and 4 bases at J, leaving 4 bases unmatched. Assignments of participants to cohorts depended upon their own reported clinical history. Donors in Cohort 3 who had recovered were those with two negative PCRs, healthcare professional clearance, or resolution of their symptoms.

This chain joins TRBV9 and TRBJ2-7; 7 bases align to TRBD1. This receptor was taken from a woman between 18 and 29 years old who had recovered from COVID-19. Sequenced sample: PBMCs or T cells enriched from blood (not recorded which). In DNA form, the CDR3 reads TGTGCCAGCAGCGTAGGAGGGGGCGTATACGAGCAGTACTTC. It encodes CASSVGGGVYEQYF.